This record concerns one T cell receptor beta chain sequence. Its antigen is currently unknown. This specimen comes from a study of cytomegalovirus exposure and HLA in healthy donors. Study-level findings and limits: Reported performance of the classifier showed diagnosis of cytomegalovirus status with high specificity and sensitivity. In vitro, three CMV-associated chains proved specific for CMV antigens. The sole available immune exposure information was CMV serostatus.

PCR was performed using 60 Vbeta and 13 Jbeta primers. Measured with immunoSEQ multiplex PCR; TCRdb has only the in-frame clones, and not every one. Of about 190,000 clones in the sample, 70% to 75% were seen once. The germline V and J ends were trimmed by 5 bases and 3 bases, with 10 bases remaining between them. Germline CDR1 and CDR2: SQVTM and ANQGSEA. This CDR3 has 12 amino acids. The TCR originated in a man aged 25-45 years in good health and CMV-seropositive. V gene TRBV29-1 combines with J gene TRBJ1-1; D remains unclear. Specimen: PBMCs. CDR3: CSVRVRDTEAFF. For the CDR3, the DNA is TGCAGCGTTCGGGTCCGGGACACTGAAGCTTTCTTT.